The rows below give T cell receptor beta chains drawn from one sample of a study of blood T cell repertoires in COVID-19. Sequencing used immunoSEQ multiplex PCR; TCRdb keeps in-frame clones, though not all of them. The sample lists roughly 500,000 clones; about 88% were seen once. Sequencing was done on a sample of peripheral blood. The source of these receptors is a man aged 18 to 29 with COVID-19, enrolled during active disease. The conserved cysteine and the conserved F or W are not part of the CDR3 here. A D gene is named only where the DNA matches it firmly.

D gene: TRBD1
J gene: TRBJ2-7
V gene: TRBV19
CDR3 protein: ASRSTGTGGGEQY

D gene: NA
J gene: TRBJ1-4
V gene: TRBV18
CDR3 protein: ASSPRGEQTNEKLF

D gene: NA
J gene: TRBJ1-1
V gene: TRBV7-9
CDR3 protein: ASSFGRNTEAF

D gene: NA
J gene: TRBJ2-2
V gene: TRBV2
CDR3 protein: ASSILRGDTGELF

D gene: NA
J gene: TRBJ2-7
V gene: TRBV4-1
CDR3 protein: ASSRFPGPAGREQY

D gene: NA
J gene: TRBJ2-7
V gene: TRBV7-8
CDR3 protein: ASNDPRDFSYEQY

D gene: NA
J gene: TRBJ2-7
V gene: TRBV6-5
CDR3 protein: ASSKTAYEQY

D gene: TRBD1
J gene: TRBJ1-4
V gene: TRBV15
CDR3 protein: ATSRRTGGNNEKLF

D gene: TRBD2
J gene: TRBJ2-2
V gene: TRBV2
CDR3 protein: ASSGLAGANTGELF

D gene: NA
J gene: TRBJ2-3
V gene: TRBV5-6
CDR3 protein: ASSLIVGGTTDTQY

D gene: NA
J gene: TRBJ1-2
V gene: TRBV19
CDR3 protein: ASSINGGYT

D gene: NA
J gene: TRBJ2-3
V gene: TRBV7-6
CDR3 protein: ASSLAWRDTQY

D gene: NA
J gene: TRBJ2-2
V gene: TRBV28
CDR3 protein: ASSFSLAGELF

D gene: TRBD1
J gene: TRBJ1-2
V gene: TRBV5-6
CDR3 protein: ASSLAETGGDYGYT

D gene: TRBD2
J gene: TRBJ2-1
V gene: TRBV7-9
CDR3 protein: ASSPSGSSYNEQF

D gene: NA
J gene: TRBJ2-7
V gene: TRBV7-9
CDR3 protein: ASSNRTAVYEQY

D gene: TRBD1
J gene: TRBJ1-1
V gene: TRBV6-5
CDR3 protein: ASKGQGNTEAF

D gene: TRBD1
J gene: TRBJ2-7
V gene: TRBV6-5
CDR3 protein: ASSLTGGLYEQY

D gene: TRBD2
J gene: TRBJ2-5
V gene: TRBV7-9
CDR3 protein: ASSLGLAGGSETQY

D gene: NA
J gene: TRBJ1-2
V gene: TRBV21-1
CDR3 protein: ASSNRGLGYT

D gene: TRBD1
J gene: TRBJ1-2
V gene: TRBV10-3
CDR3 protein: AISEDRGYGYT

D gene: TRBD2
J gene: TRBJ2-5
V gene: TRBV5-1
CDR3 protein: ASSLWSGNGETQY

D gene: NA
J gene: TRBJ1-5
V gene: TRBV6-5
CDR3 protein: ASKQVASNQPQH

D gene: NA
J gene: TRBJ1-1
V gene: TRBV27
CDR3 protein: ASSFSVLNTEAF

D gene: TRBD1
J gene: TRBJ1-2
V gene: TRBV27
CDR3 protein: ASSLTGTGHYGYT

D gene: NA
J gene: TRBJ2-1
V gene: TRBV5-1
CDR3 protein: ASRGGEWF

D gene: NA
J gene: TRBJ1-1
V gene: TRBV5-8
CDR3 protein: ASSLPGNTEAF

D gene: TRBD2
J gene: TRBJ2-7
V gene: TRBV6-1
CDR3 protein: ASSEGSGRYYEQY

D gene: NA
J gene: TRBJ1-4
V gene: TRBV14
CDR3 protein: ASSQGGIGKLF

D gene: TRBD2
J gene: TRBJ2-7
V gene: TRBV9
CDR3 protein: ASSNRTSASSYEQY

D gene: NA
J gene: TRBJ2-7
V gene: TRBV6-2/TRBV6-3
CDR3 protein: ASSQLYRDTNYEQY

D gene: NA
J gene: TRBJ2-1
V gene: TRBV30
CDR3 protein: AWSPSNFAYNEQF

D gene: NA
J gene: TRBJ2-5
V gene: TRBV18
CDR3 protein: ASSPLAGIVEETQY

D gene: NA
J gene: TRBJ1-2
V gene: TRBV5-8
CDR3 protein: ASSMDRSYGYT

D gene: TRBD2
J gene: TRBJ2-1
V gene: TRBV30
CDR3 protein: AWSREWGGLGEQF

D gene: NA
J gene: TRBJ1-5
V gene: TRBV29-1
CDR3 protein: SVETGNQPQH

D gene: NA
J gene: TRBJ1-4
V gene: TRBV11-2
CDR3 protein: ASSLDTGGEKLF

D gene: TRBD1
J gene: TRBJ2-3
V gene: TRBV5-1
CDR3 protein: ASSSGTVSTDTQY

D gene: NA
J gene: TRBJ1-3
V gene: TRBV4-1
CDR3 protein: ASSQSQDTRFMSSGNTIY

D gene: NA
J gene: TRBJ1-1
V gene: TRBV19
CDR3 protein: ASSPGWAKNTEAF

D gene: NA
J gene: TRBJ2-5
V gene: TRBV15
CDR3 protein: ATSRESWETQY

D gene: TRBD1
J gene: TRBJ1-5
V gene: TRBV5-6
CDR3 protein: ASSYRQGKGQPQH

D gene: TRBD1
J gene: TRBJ1-1
V gene: TRBV4-1
CDR3 protein: ASSQDQGVSEAF

D gene: NA
J gene: TRBJ2-2
V gene: TRBV2
CDR3 protein: ASGALFSTTGELF

D gene: TRBD1
J gene: TRBJ2-2
V gene: TRBV5-6
CDR3 protein: ASSRGQGVAGELF

D gene: NA
J gene: TRBJ2-6
V gene: TRBV18
CDR3 protein: ASSPGSGANVLT

D gene: NA
J gene: TRBJ2-7
V gene: TRBV6-2/TRBV6-3
CDR3 protein: ASSYGPSPTVDEQY

D gene: TRBD1
J gene: TRBJ1-2
V gene: TRBV13
CDR3 protein: ASSLAQDRGYGYT

D gene: TRBD1
J gene: TRBJ1-4
V gene: TRBV18
CDR3 protein: ASRGDRTNEKLF

D gene: TRBD2
J gene: TRBJ2-3
V gene: TRBV19
CDR3 protein: ASSISSRGGRDTQY

D gene: NA
J gene: TRBJ2-7
V gene: TRBV11-3
CDR3 protein: ATREVAGAYEQY

D gene: TRBD1
J gene: TRBJ2-3
V gene: TRBV5-5
CDR3 protein: ASSRTGGSTDTQY

D gene: NA
J gene: TRBJ2-1
V gene: TRBV6-1
CDR3 protein: ASSEPGRGNEQF

D gene: TRBD2
J gene: TRBJ2-3
V gene: TRBV11-3
CDR3 protein: ASSSGTSGEDTQY

D gene: NA
J gene: TRBJ1-1
V gene: TRBV5-4
CDR3 protein: ASSPDWQTPNTEAF

D gene: TRBD1
J gene: TRBJ1-2
V gene: TRBV7-2
CDR3 protein: ASSPRQGDGYT

D gene: TRBD2
J gene: TRBJ2-1
V gene: TRBV18
CDR3 protein: ASSPGTRGRNEQF

D gene: NA
J gene: TRBJ1-1
V gene: TRBV19
CDR3 protein: ASSMSPNTEAF

D gene: NA
J gene: TRBJ2-3
V gene: TRBV2
CDR3 protein: ASSERVRATDTQY

D gene: NA
J gene: TRBJ1-1
V gene: TRBV6-5
CDR3 protein: ASSSRRSTEAF